Each of the 2 T cell receptor beta chains below was sequenced from the same sample in a study of shared clonotypes between healthy human individuals. Sequencing was performed with immunoSEQ multiplex PCR; in TCRdb, only in-frame clones are kept and a portion is missing. In the table there are about 600,000 clones, 70% to 80% of which are singletons. Specimen: PBMCs. These receptors were obtained from a middle-aged woman in good health. Some clones in this sample may be carry-over from other donors' samples.

The V call is TRBV18, the J call TRBJ2-5; D is undetermined. V gave up 0 bases and J gave up 5 bases, with 10 bases separating them. Germline V gives CDR1 KGHSH, CDR2 LQKENI. This CDR3 is 14 amino acids long. Written as DNA, the CDR3 is TGTGCCAGCTCACCACCGGTAGTTAGGGAGACCCAGTACTTC. Protein: CASSPPVVRETQYF. Full variable domain (missing parts from reference TRBV18 and TRBJ2-5): NAGVMQNPRHLVRRRGQEARLRCSPMKGHSHVYWYRQLPEEGLKFMVYLQKENIIDESGMPKERFSAEFPKEGPSILRIQQVVRGDSAAYFCASSPPVVRETQYFGPGTRLLVL.

This rearrangement joins TRBV5-1 to TRBJ2-7; D is perhaps TRBD2 (6 bases). CDR3 length: 14 residues. Trimming removed 4 bases at V and 0 bases at J, with 11 bases between. Per the germline V gene, CDR1 is SGHRS and CDR2 is YFSETQ. This CDR3 reads CASSPRLDSYEQYF. CDR3 nucleotide sequence: TGCGCCAGCAGCCCCAGACTAGACTCCTACGAGCAGTACTTC.